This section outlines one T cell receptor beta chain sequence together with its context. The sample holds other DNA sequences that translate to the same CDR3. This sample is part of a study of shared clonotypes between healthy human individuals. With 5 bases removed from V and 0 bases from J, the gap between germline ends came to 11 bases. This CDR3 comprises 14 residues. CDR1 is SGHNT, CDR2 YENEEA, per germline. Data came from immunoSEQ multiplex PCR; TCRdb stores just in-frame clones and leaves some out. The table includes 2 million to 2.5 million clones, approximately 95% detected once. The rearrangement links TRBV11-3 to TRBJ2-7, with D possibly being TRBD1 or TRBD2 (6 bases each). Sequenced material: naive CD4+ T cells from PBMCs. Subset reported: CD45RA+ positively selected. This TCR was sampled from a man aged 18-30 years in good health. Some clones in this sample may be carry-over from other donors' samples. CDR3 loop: CASSQGGSSYEQYF. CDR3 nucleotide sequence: TGTGCCAGCAGCCAAGGGGGGAGCTCCTACGAGCAGTACTTC.